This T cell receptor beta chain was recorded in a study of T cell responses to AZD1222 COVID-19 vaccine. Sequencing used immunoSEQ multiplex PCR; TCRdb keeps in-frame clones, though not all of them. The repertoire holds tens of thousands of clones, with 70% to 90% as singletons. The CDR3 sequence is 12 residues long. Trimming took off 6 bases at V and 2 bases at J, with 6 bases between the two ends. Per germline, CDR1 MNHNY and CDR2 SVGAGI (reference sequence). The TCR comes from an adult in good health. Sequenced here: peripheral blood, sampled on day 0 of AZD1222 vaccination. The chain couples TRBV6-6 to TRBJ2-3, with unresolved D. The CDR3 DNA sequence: TGTGCCAGCAGCCCAACCACAGATACGCAGTATTTT. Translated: CASSPTTDTQYF.